The 21 T cell receptor beta chains below were found in one sample sequenced in a study of Tregs in tolerant kidney transplant recipients. Assay used: immunoSEQ multiplex PCR; TCRdb lists only in-frame clones, some missing. The sample data list 31,000 or so clones. Sequenced here: CD8+ T cells from blood, sampled before the transplant. The receptor source for this set is a human donor who received a combined kidney and bone marrow transplant.

CDR3 residues: CSARDTWLAGGTDTQYF. CDR3 bases read: TGCAGTGCTAGAGATACGTGGCTAGCGGGAGGCACAGATACG. V gene TRBV20-1 combines with J gene TRBJ2-3; 10 bases are a match to TRBD2. The CDR3 end lies 3 residues beyond the end of the read and is filled in from the germline J gene. Germline trimming cut 0 bases from V and 1 base from J; bases unmatched to any gene: 7. The V gene's germline CDR1 is DFQATT and CDR2 SNEGSKA (reference sequence). The CDR3 consists of 17 residues.

In the case of this clone: Coverage ceases 3 residues before the CDR3 finishes, and the germline J gene fills in the end. This chain connects TRBV5-1 to TRBJ2-3; D is uncertain. The CDR3 loop spans 13 amino acids. V lost 4 bases to trimming and J lost 5 bases, with 11 bases between them. Germline values: CDR1 SGHRS, CDR2 YFSETQ. Partial CDR3 DNA: TGCGCCAGCAGCCACGACCTAGAAGATACG. This encodes CASSHDLEDT. The full CDR3 is CASSHDLEDTQYF.

Of note for this clone: The read comes to an end 3 residues before the CDR3 does, leaving the germline J gene to fill in the end. The chain couples TRBV7-3 to TRBJ2-2, with TRBD2 matching 13 bases. V lost 5 bases, J lost 6 bases, and 9 bases stayed unmatched. Germline CDR1 is SGHTA and CDR2 is FQGTGA. The CDR3 spans 17 residues. CDR3 residues: CASSVNSGTSGAGELFF. The sequenced CDR3 bases are TGTGCCAGCAGCGTAAACTCGGGGACTAGCGGGGCCGGGGAG.

CDR3 bases read: TGTGCCAGCAGCTTGTCGACACCCTATAATTCACCC. Translating it yields CASSLSTPYNSP. The whole CDR3 reads CASSLSTPYNSPLHF. The chain is built from TRBV5-6 and TRBJ1-6; no definite D call. Sequencing ends 3 residues short of the CDR3 end; the germline J gene provides the rest. The V gene's germline CDR1 is SGHDT and CDR2 YYEEEE. The CDR3 extends over 15 amino acids. V lost 1 base and J lost 2, with 7 bases in between.

Note on this clone: Read sequence stops 3 residues before the CDR3 end, and the germline J gene provides the missing end. V is TRBV7-6 and J is TRBJ2-3; tentative D call: TRBD2 (6 bases). The length of the CDR3 is 15 residues. Trimming shortened V by 0 bases and J by 0 bases, and 7 bases separated the two germline ends. Germline values: CDR1 SGHVS, CDR2 FNYEAQ. The DNA read from the CDR3 is TGTGCCAGCAGCTTAGCAGGGACTAGCACAGATACG. Amino acids: CASSLAGTSTDT. The full CDR3 protein is CASSLAGTSTDTQYF.

The CDR3 DNA, read in part, is TGTGCCAGCAGCCACCCAGAAGAGACC. Its translation: CASSHPEET. The whole CDR3 is CASSHPEETQYF. The chain has TRBV5-8 and TRBJ2-5; D not resolved. Read coverage stops 3 residues before the CDR3 terminus; the germline J gene supplies the remainder. V lost 4 bases to trimming and J lost 3 bases, with 7 bases between them. The CDR3 loop spans 12 amino acids. Per the germline V gene, CDR1 is SGHTS and CDR2 is YDEGEE.

Regarding this clone: The read ends 3 residues before the CDR3 terminus; that terminus is restored from the germline J gene. The gene calls are TRBV19 and TRBJ2-7; 9 nucleotides line up with TRBD1. The V and J ends lost 5 bases and 0 bases, in that order; junction bases with no gene match: 8. The germline CDR1 and CDR2 sequences are LNHDA and SQIVND (reference sequence). CDR3 length: 16 residues. The CDR3 spells CASSETGTGNSYEQYF. CDR3 DNA (partial): TGTGCCAGTAGTGAAACCGGGACAGGGAACTCCTACGAG.

Regarding this clone: The read comes to an end 3 residues before the CDR3 does, leaving the germline J gene to fill in the end. V and J are TRBV2 and TRBJ2-1, with 7 positions matching TRBD2. V shed 1 base, J shed 5 bases, and the junction held 8 bases outside the gene matches. Germline V gene data show CDR1 as SNHLY and CDR2 as FYNNEI. CDR3 length: 16 amino acids. The part of the CDR3 DNA that was read is TGTGCCAGCAGTGAAGGTTGGCGGGAGATACACAATGAG. Translated, it gives CASSEGWREIHNE. The entire CDR3 sequence reads CASSEGWREIHNEQFF.

As for this clone: The read ends 3 residues before the CDR3 terminus; that terminus is restored from the germline J gene. The J gene is TRBJ1-1, the V gene TRBV7-9; D is possibly TRBD1 (6 bases). The CDR3 consists of 15 residues. Germline CDR1 is SEHNR and CDR2 is FQNEAQ (reference sequence). Trimming cost V 4 bases and J 2 bases, with 14 bases left between them. The CDR3 loop reads CASSSLQGLNTEAFF. The CDR3 bases that were read are TGTGCCAGCAGCTCCTTACAGGGCTTAAACACTGAA.

Of note for this clone: The read ends 3 residues before the CDR3 terminus; that terminus is restored from the germline J gene. This chain joins TRBV18 and TRBJ2-2; TRBD1 agrees at 8 bases. This CDR3 is built from 16 residues. The J segment lost 1 base and the V segment lost 8 bases, leaving 9 bases of the junction unmatched. From germline, CDR1 is KGHSH and CDR2 LQKENI. CDR3 bases read: TGTGCCAGCGCGCCGCAGGGGGCTAGGAACACCGGGGAG. Encoded protein: CASAPQGARNTGE. The complete CDR3 protein is CASAPQGARNTGELFF.

Worth noting for this clone: The read gets to within 3 residues of the CDR3 end, and the germline J gene fills in the rest. The rearrangement links TRBV6-4 to TRBJ2-7; perhaps TRBD2 as D (6 bases). The germline gives CDR1 MRHNA, CDR2 SNTAGT. The CDR3 sequence is 14 residues long. Between the trimmed V and J ends, which lost 6 bases and 2 bases, there was a span of 14 bases. CDR3 bases read: TGTGCCAGCAGCCCCGGGGGTAGCGCCTACGAG. This codes for CASSPGGSAYE. The entire CDR3 is CASSPGGSAYEQYF.

Notes on this clone: The CDR3 goes on 3 residues after the read ends, and that part is filled in from the germline J gene. The genes are TRBV20-1 and TRBJ2-1; TRBD2 matches 15 bases. Germline V gene sequence: CDR1 DFQATT, CDR2 SNEGSKA (reference sequence). With 0 bases clipped from V and 9 bases from J, the junction kept 3 bases outside the gene matches. This CDR3 spans 15 amino acids. The CDR3 bases that were read are TGCAGTGCTAGAGATGGACTAGCGGGAGGGCCTGAG. This gives the protein CSARDGLAGGPE. The whole CDR3 is CSARDGLAGGPEQFF.

The CDR3 spells CASSRDRASSGNTIYF. Partial CDR3 DNA: TGCGCCAGCTCACGGGACAGAGCAAGTTCTGGAAACACC. The chain joins TRBV5-1 to TRBJ1-3; 7 bases map to TRBD1. Sequencing ends 3 residues short of the CDR3 end; the germline J gene provides the rest. In germline, CDR1 is SGHRS, CDR2 YFSETQ. The trim removed 7 bases at V and 1 base at J, leaving 11 bases unmatched. The CDR3 consists of 16 residues.

Comment on this clone: The read ends 3 residues before the CDR3 terminus; that terminus is restored from the germline J gene. This sequence joins TRBV5-1 and TRBJ2-7, with 11 bases fitting TRBD2. This CDR3 comprises 14 residues. CDR1 is SGHRS, CDR2 YFSETQ, per germline. V shed 4 bases and J 1 base; nucleotides not matched to a gene: 1. The CDR3 bases that were read are TGCGCCAGCAGCCCTAGCGGGAGGTCCTACGAG. Amino acids: CASSPSGRSYE. The complete CDR3 reads CASSPSGRSYEQYF. The entire variable domain, with the rest obtained from reference TRBV5-1 and TRBJ2-7, is as follows: KAGVTQTPRYLIKTRGQQVTLSCSPISGHRSVSWYQQTPGQGLQFLFEYFSETQRNKGNFPGRFSGRQFSNSRSEMNVSTLELGDSALYLCASSPSGRSYEQYFGPGTRLTVT.

About this clone itself: Sequencing ends 3 residues short of the CDR3 end; the germline J gene provides the rest. The chain has TRBV20-1 and TRBJ2-7, with 11 bases lining up with TRBD2. The CDR3 totals 14 residues. In germline, CDR1 is DFQATT, CDR2 SNEGSKA (reference sequence). Germline trimming cut 5 bases from V and 2 bases from J; bases unmatched to any gene: 5. CDR3 sequence: CSASTSGVAYEQYF. The covered CDR3 bases are TGCAGTGCTTCGACTAGCGGGGTAGCCTACGAG.

In regard to this clone: The read terminates 3 residues before the CDR3 end, so the remaining end is supplied by the germline J gene. V gene TRBV7-9 combines with J gene TRBJ1-5; no reliable D call. The CDR3 is 12 amino acids. V lost 2 bases and J lost 6, with 5 bases in between. CDR1 is SEHNR, CDR2 FQNEAQ, per germline (reference sequence). The CDR3 bases that were read are TGTGCCAGCAGCTTACAAGGTCAGCCC. This codes for CASSLQGQP. The entire CDR3 reads CASSLQGQPQHF.

Remarks on this clone: The CDR3 extends 3 residues past the end of the read, so its final part is completed from the germline J gene. The gene calls are TRBV19 and TRBJ1-3; no firm D call. Germline V gives CDR1 LNHDA, CDR2 SQIVND (reference sequence). V shed 8 bases and J shed 2 bases, with 13 bases lying between them. There are 14 residues in the CDR3. CDR3 DNA (partial): TGTGCCAGTGGAAACGGGGTCGCTGGAAACACC. Amino acid sequence: CASGNGVAGNT. The whole CDR3 sequence is CASGNGVAGNTIYF. Together with reference TRBV19 and TRBJ1-3, the CDR3 gives the full variable domain: DGGITQSPKYLFRKEGQNVTLSCEQNLNHDAMYWYRQDPGQGLRLIYYSQIVNDFQKGDIAEGYSVSREKKESFPLTVTSAQKNPTAFYLCASGNGVAGNTIYFGEGSWLTVV.

A note on this clone: Coverage ceases 3 residues before the CDR3 finishes, and the germline J gene fills in the end. The V gene is TRBV18, the J gene TRBJ2-5, with 12 bases lining up with TRBD2. After removal of 8 bases from V and 4 bases from J, the junction contained 5 bases not matched to a gene. This CDR3 is built from 14 residues. Germline V CDR1 and CDR2: KGHSH, LQKENI. The sequenced CDR3 bases are TGTGCCAGCCACGGACTAGCGGGAATAGAGACC. Protein product: CASHGLAGIET. The whole CDR3 region reads CASHGLAGIETQYF.

For this clone: Read sequence stops 3 residues before the CDR3 end, and the germline J gene provides the missing end. V gene TRBV6-2 or TRBV6-3 combines with J gene TRBJ2-2; weak D call: TRBD2 (6 bases). This CDR3 is 15 amino acids long. Germline V lookup: CDR1 MNHEY, CDR2 SVGEGT. Trimming took off 6 bases at V and 5 bases at J, with 16 bases between the two ends. The CDR3: CASRPPGTLTGELFF. The CDR3 bases that were read are TGTGCCAGCAGGCCTCCCGGGACTCTTACCGGGGAG.

Concerning this clone: The CDR3 extends 3 residues past the end of the read, so its final part is completed from the germline J gene. This chain joins TRBV28 and TRBJ2-1, with 15 bases aligning to TRBD2. Losses at the gene ends were 5 bases for V and 3 bases for J; bases not matched to a gene: 5. The CDR3 totals 17 residues. CDR1 is MDHEN, CDR2 SYDVKM, per germline. Incomplete CDR3 DNA: TGTGCCAGCAGTCCATGGACTAGCGGGAGGGACTACAATGAG. It encodes CASSPWTSGRDYNE. The CDR3 as a whole reads CASSPWTSGRDYNEQFF. The variable domain in full, completed from reference TRBV28 and TRBJ2-1, reads DVKVTQSSRYLVKRTGEKVFLECVQDMDHENMFWYRQDPGLGLRLIYFSYDVKMKEKGDIPEGYSVSREKKERFSLILESASTNQTSMYLCASSPWTSGRDYNEQFFGPGTRLTVL.

Note on this clone: Coverage ceases 3 residues before the CDR3 finishes, and the germline J gene fills in the end. The chain couples TRBV30 to TRBJ2-3; 14 nucleotides agree with TRBD2. CDR1 is GTSNPN, CDR2 SVGIG, per germline (reference sequence). The CDR3 is 16 amino acids. V lost 7 bases and J lost 7; bases outside the gene matches: 13. The CDR3 bases that were read are TGTGCCTCCTTAGATTGGGGGACTAGCGGGAGTTATACG. Its translation: CASLDWGTSGSYT. The CDR3 reads in full as CASLDWGTSGSYTQYF.